Listed below are T cell receptor beta chains from one sample, sequenced in a study of blood T cells in healthy people across ages. In TCRdb, the 5' RACE reads were re-called with MiXCR into one record per CDR3 protein. This repertoire shows some 800,000 distinct CDR3 sequences, approximately 44% found once; its top ten account for about 21%. Sequencing was done on a sample of blood. These receptors all stem from a man in his sixties in good health. Each CDR3 is given without its conserved first and last residue. The order of the fields is CDR3 protein, clone size, V gene, J gene. The listing skips clone size in some rows; elsewhere it reads once, few, many or a size class.

SARDPAAGGPDTQY	few	TRBV20-1	TRBJ2-3
ASSPASGGRQTDTQY	NA	TRBV5-1	TRBJ2-3
ASSQIFVGANVLT	few	TRBV4-3	TRBJ2-6
ASSSMGVGTEAF	NA	TRBV27	TRBJ1-1
ASSEIWASYNEQF	NA	TRBV2	TRBJ2-1
ASRLTGEFHGYT	NA	TRBV27	TRBJ1-2
ASSRDRGVLLDTEAF	few	TRBV4-3	TRBJ1-1
TSSLAVRGYTDTQY	NA	TRBV12-3/TRBV12-4	TRBJ2-3
ASSLVGLAGGYNEQY	NA	TRBV12-3/TRBV12-4	TRBJ2-5
ASSLWGAGEQY	NA	TRBV5-1	TRBJ2-7
SARAPGLAPQETQY	few	TRBV20-1	TRBJ2-5
ASSYGWTGGDGYT	NA	TRBV6-6	TRBJ1-2
SAREATRETGSPLH	many	TRBV20-1	TRBJ1-6
ASSPLGSHGGETQY	NA	TRBV18	NA
ASSVLPGGFGNEKLF	NA	TRBV25-1	TRBJ1-4
ASSPIGPLQTEQF	NA	TRBV28	TRBJ2-1
ASSLETGVRPNNEQF	few	TRBV7-9	TRBJ2-1
AISESGRLRGSYEQY	NA	TRBV10-3	TRBJ2-7
ASSPPVAETQY	NA	TRBV11-3	TRBJ2-5
ASSPRYGLGEQY	many	TRBV11-2	TRBJ2-7
ASSKQGRDGYT	few	TRBV27	TRBJ1-2
SVILAGGLTGELF	NA	TRBV29-1	TRBJ2-2
ASSSTAPAKNIQY	NA	TRBV6-5	TRBJ2-4
ASSYSWGGQETQY	few	TRBV6-6	TRBJ2-5
ASSEFKGGPEAF	NA	TRBV2	TRBJ1-1
ASSLKGDVREQY	NA	TRBV5-1	TRBJ2-7
SARDKWAGVETQY	few	TRBV20-1	TRBJ2-5
ATSIDRVRGYT	few	TRBV15	TRBJ1-2
ASSASIGSNYGYT	few	TRBV12-3/TRBV12-4	TRBJ1-2
ASSYSRRAHAGETQY	few	TRBV6-5	TRBJ2-5
ASSAYRQETQY	few	TRBV2	TRBJ2-5
ASSEEGDTYNEQF	NA	TRBV2	TRBJ2-1
SARVRAGYEQY	once	TRBV20-1	NA
SGFGNEQF	many	TRBV29-1	TRBJ2-1
ASSLSPAGYGYT	NA	TRBV7-9	TRBJ1-2
SVEDRGTGPQETQY	NA	TRBV29-1	TRBJ2-5
ASSPGAGSGQETQY	NA	TRBV5-1	TRBJ2-5
SAYLSTREAF	NA	TRBV20-1	TRBJ1-1
ASSPATGPADTQY	NA	TRBV7-9	TRBJ2-3
ASAPAGGLSNQPQH	NA	TRBV7-8	TRBJ1-5
ASSPRGLGNTEAF	NA	TRBV11-3	TRBJ1-1
ASMGRGDNEQF	NA	TRBV6-5	TRBJ2-1
ASSLRGAYEQF	few	TRBV5-1	TRBJ2-1
ASSEMPPGLAIYEQY	NA	TRBV6-1	TRBJ2-7
ASTFRASSYEQY	few	TRBV7-4	TRBJ2-7
SARLAEAGYT	few	TRBV20-1	TRBJ1-2
ASSDKGRKLF	NA	TRBV12-3/TRBV12-4	TRBJ1-4
ASSQDRVPGGYT	few	TRBV4-3	TRBJ1-2
ASSRGLPTDTQY	NA	TRBV7-2	TRBJ2-3
ASSEWEGGVGGYT	few	TRBV25-1	TRBJ1-2
ASSRSPGGNEKLF	NA	TRBV11-2	TRBJ1-4